One and the same sample provided the 23 T cell receptor beta chains below, sequenced in a study of T cell clonality in common variable immunodeficiency. No antigen is known for these receptors. Measured with immunoSEQ multiplex PCR; TCRdb has only the in-frame clones, and not every one. This sample comprises 32,000 or so clones, none seen once only. Study-wide findings and caveats: Fewer deletions and N-nucleotide insertions were reportedly seen in common variable immunodeficiency TCR beta sequences.

Sequencing input: peripheral blood mononuclear cells. The source is a human donor with common variable immunodeficiency.

Of note for this clone: The CDR3 end lies 3 residues beyond the end of the read and is filled in from the germline J gene. The chain employs TRBV7-9 and TRBJ2-7; 8 bases agree with TRBD1. Per germline, CDR1 SEHNR and CDR2 FQNEAQ (reference sequence). Unmatched junction bases numbered 5, after V lost 3 bases and J lost 4 bases. This CDR3 has 14 residues. CDR3 DNA (partial): TGTGCCAGCAGCTTTGGGACAGGTCCTTACGAG. It translates to CASSFGTGPYE. The whole CDR3 is CASSFGTGPYEQYF.

This clone was picked up a small number of times. The read ends 3 residues shy of where the CDR3 ends; the end is completed using the germline J gene. The chain employs TRBV18 and TRBJ2-2; a weak D match, TRBD1 (5 bases). The CDR3 totals 13 residues. Between the trimmed V and J ends, which lost 3 bases and 5 bases, there was a span of 7 bases. Per the germline V gene, CDR1 is KGHSH and CDR2 is LQKENI. The chain's CDR3 is CASSPRETGELFF. The CDR3 bases that were read are TGTGCCAGCTCACCCAGGGAAACCGGGGAG.

This clone was seen repeatedly, ten times or more. The read ends 3 residues shy of where the CDR3 ends; the end is completed using the germline J gene. V and J are TRBV4-2 and TRBJ2-2; 9 bases align to TRBD2. J lost 4 bases, V lost 3 bases, and 9 bases had no gene match. Germline V CDR1 and CDR2: LGHNA, YNFKEQ. The CDR3 runs to 17 residues. The chain's CDR3 is CASSQTSSGDPTGELFF. The DNA read from the CDR3 is TGTGCCAGCAGCCAGACGTCTAGCGGGGACCCCACCGGGGAG.

At least ten counts were recorded for this clone. Read data end 3 residues before the CDR3 end; the end is taken from the germline J gene. V and J are TRBV6-2 or TRBV6-3 and TRBJ2-3; a possible D gene is TRBD2 (6 bases). This CDR3 comprises 15 residues. The germline CDR1 and CDR2 sequences are MNHEY and SVGEGT. V lost 6 bases, J lost 7 bases, and 20 bases lay in between. Incomplete CDR3 DNA: TGTGCCAGCAGCTCCCCCGGGGAAGGGAGGAATACG. Protein: CASSSPGEGRNT. The whole CDR3 protein reads CASSSPGEGRNTQYF.

This clone was observed at least ten times. Read coverage stops 3 residues before the CDR3 terminus; the germline J gene supplies the remainder. This rearrangement joins TRBV14 to TRBJ1-1; maybe TRBD1 (6 bases). From germline, CDR1 is SGHDN and CDR2 FVKESK. Deletions cut 4 bases from V and 4 bases from J, with 13 bases between. The CDR3 is made up of 14 amino acids. The CDR3 sequence is CASSLQGGSTEAFF. The covered CDR3 bases are TGTGCCAGCAGCCTACAGGGCGGGAGCACTGAA.

The table lists this clone with a few counts. The read falls 3 residues short of the CDR3 end, and the missing part is taken from the germline J gene. The chain combines TRBV7-3 with TRBJ2-5, with 10 bases fitting TRBD1. The germline gives CDR1 SGHTA, CDR2 FQGTGA. The ends lost 4 bases at V and 3 bases at J; junction bases unmatched: 2. This CDR3 spans 14 amino acids. The CDR3 reads CASSSTGGKETQYF. The part of the CDR3 DNA that was read is TGTGCCAGCAGCTCGACAGGGGGCAAAGAGACC.

This clone occurred many times. Read data end 3 residues before the CDR3 end; the end is taken from the germline J gene. The chain joins TRBV29-1 to TRBJ2-5; 10 bases agree with TRBD1. Germline V gene sequence: CDR1 SQVTM, CDR2 ANQGSEA. The junction had 10 bases not matched to a gene; V was cut back by 7 bases and J by 5 bases. The CDR3 is 14 residues long. The sequenced part of the CDR3 DNA is TGCAGCGGACGACAGGGGGCCAGTGGCGAGACC. This translates into CSGRQGASGET. The entire CDR3 protein is CSGRQGASGETQYF.

Only a few counts were recorded for this clone. The read gets to within 3 residues of the CDR3 end, and the germline J gene fills in the rest. This chain links TRBV18 with TRBJ2-1; 7 bases align to TRBD1. CDR1 KGHSH and CDR2 LQKENI come from the germline V gene. V was clipped by 1 base and J by 9 bases; unmatched bases: 3. This CDR3 has 13 amino acids. The part of the CDR3 DNA that was read is TGTGCCAGCTCACCACAGGGGGCGAGTGAG. Residues: CASSPQGASE. The CDR3 in its entirety is CASSPQGASEQFF.

This clone was detected many times. The read ends 3 residues shy of where the CDR3 ends; the end is completed using the germline J gene. The V and J genes are TRBV19 and TRBJ1-1; 7 bases fit TRBD1. V was pared by 6 bases and J by 0 bases, with 4 bases of the junction left unmatched. The CDR3 contains 14 residues. Germline V CDR1 and CDR2: LNHDA, SQIVND (reference sequence). The sequenced part of the CDR3 DNA is TGTGCCAGTAGATACAGGGGTGTGAACACTGAA. Its protein is CASRYRGVNTE. The entire CDR3 is CASRYRGVNTEAFF. Full variable domain (outside the CDR3, taken from reference TRBV19 and TRBJ1-1): DGGITQSPKYLFRKEGQNVTLSCEQNLNHDAMYWYRQDPGQGLRLIYYSQIVNDFQKGDIAEGYSVSREKKESFPLTVTSAQKNPTAFYLCASRYRGVNTEAFFGQGTRLTVV.

In this sample, this clone turned up many times. The read terminates 3 residues ahead of where the CDR3 ends, so the germline J gene completes it. The chain recombines TRBV2 with TRBJ2-2; 7 nucleotides match TRBD2. J lost 5 bases, V lost 7 bases, and 4 bases had no gene match. This CDR3 is built from 13 residues. Germline CDR1 SNHLY, CDR2 FYNNEI. CDR3 DNA (partial): TGTGCCAGCAAGTCACTAGCGACCGGGGAG. Its translation is CASKSLATGE. In full, the CDR3 is CASKSLATGELFF.

A word on this clone: The CDR3 end is not reached by the read, which stops 3 residues before it; the germline J gene fills it in. The chain couples TRBV7-9 to TRBJ2-3, with 7 bases matching TRBD1. The CDR3 is 15 amino acids. After removal of 1 base from V and 3 bases from J, the junction contained 4 bases not matched to a gene. In germline, CDR1 is SEHNR, CDR2 FQNEAQ (reference sequence). The CDR3 loop is CASSLGQGETDTQYF. The DNA read from the CDR3 is TGTGCCAGCAGCTTAGGACAGGGAGAGACAGATACG.

CDR3 region: CASSLGSNWYQPQHF. The DNA read from the CDR3 is TGTGCCAGCAGCTTAGGCAGTAATTGGTATCAGCCC. J is TRBJ1-5 and V is TRBV7-2; D not resolved. The read ends 3 residues shy of where the CDR3 ends; the end is completed using the germline J gene. V gave up 1 base and J gave up 5 bases, with 12 bases separating them. Looked up from germline, CDR1 is SGHTA and CDR2 is FQGNSA. The CDR3 spans 15 residues.

This clone was seen repeatedly, ten times or more. The read finishes 3 residues shy of the CDR3 end, and the germline J gene is used to complete it. V gene TRBV30 combines with J gene TRBJ2-6; 9 bases map to TRBD1. In germline, CDR1 is GTSNPN, CDR2 SVGIG (reference sequence). After removal of 2 bases from V and 0 bases from J, the junction contained 2 bases not matched to a gene. The CDR3 spans 16 residues. Partial CDR3 DNA: TGTGCCTGGAGTATGACAGGGGGCTCTGGGGCCAACGTC. This sequence encodes CAWSMTGGSGANV. The complete CDR3 reads CAWSMTGGSGANVLTF.

As for this clone: The read halts 3 residues ahead of the CDR3 end, with the missing end drawn from the germline J gene. This chain connects TRBV18 to TRBJ2-7; the match to TRBD2 covers 10 bases. Germline CDR1 reads KGHSH; CDR2 reads LQKENI. V lost 3 bases and J lost 0; bases outside the gene matches: 5. CDR3 length equals 16 residues. The covered CDR3 bases are TGTGCCAGCTCACCTGGGACTAGCGTCAGCTCCTACGAG. It translates to CASSPGTSVSSYE. The full CDR3 protein reads CASSPGTSVSSYEQYF.

This clone has just a few counts. Incomplete CDR3 DNA: TGCAGCGTTCAAAGGACTAGCGGGGGGCCAGATACG. It is translated as CSVQRTSGGPDT. The full CDR3 reads CSVQRTSGGPDTQYF. The rearrangement joins TRBV29-1 to TRBJ2-3; 14 bases are a match to TRBD2. The read finishes 3 residues shy of the CDR3 end, and the germline J gene is used to complete it. Trimming removed 5 bases from V and 4 bases from J; junction bases left unmatched: 5. The CDR3 contains 15 residues. Germline lookup yields CDR1 SQVTM and CDR2 ANQGSEA.

Note on this clone: The read stops 3 residues short of the end of the CDR3; the missing end is completed from the germline J gene. The genes are TRBV7-8 and TRBJ2-7; possibly TRBD1 for D (5 bases). V was shortened by 0 bases and J by 3 bases, with 9 bases between the two germline ends. Germline V CDR1 and CDR2: SGHVS, FQNEAQ. The CDR3 covers 14 residues. The CDR3 bases that were read are TGTGCCAGCAGCTTAGCCGAGACAGACTACGAG. This sequence encodes CASSLAETDYE. The entire CDR3 protein is CASSLAETDYEQYF.

To note about this clone: Since a much larger clone is just one base distant, this may be a read error. With the read ending 3 residues before the CDR3 end, the germline J gene is used to fill in that end. In the same sample, other DNA sequences code for this CDR3. The chain has TRBV18 and TRBJ1-2; D unresolved. V dropped 1 base and J dropped 1 base, with 4 bases sitting between them. Germline V gene lookup returns CDR1 KGHSH and CDR2 LQKENI. The CDR3 has 13 residues. The CDR3 bases that were read are TGTGCCAGCTCACCACAGGGTAACTATGGC. Translating it yields CASSPQGNYG. The whole CDR3 protein reads CASSPQGNYGYTF.

In the case of this clone: Read data end 3 residues before the CDR3 end; the end is taken from the germline J gene. The chain joins TRBV6-1 to TRBJ2-5; 10 positions match TRBD2. V shed 4 bases and J 2 bases; nucleotides not matched to a gene: 4. Germline V CDR1 and CDR2: MNHNS, SASEGT. There are 15 residues in the CDR3. The sequenced part of the CDR3 DNA is TGTGCCAGCAGTGCTTCTAGCGGGGGTCAAGAGACC. It specifies CASSASSGGQET. The entire CDR3 reads CASSASSGGQETQYF.

With respect to this clone: The read stops 3 residues short of the end of the CDR3; the missing end is completed from the germline J gene. This chain links TRBV18 with TRBJ1-6; D is perhaps TRBD1 (6 bases). Per the germline V gene, CDR1 is KGHSH and CDR2 is LQKENI. The ends were cut back, 6 bases at V and 7 bases at J, with 10 bases in the middle. The CDR3 contains 13 residues. CDR3 sequence reads: CASSPDRNSPLHF. The sequenced part of the CDR3 DNA is TGTGCCAGCTCTCCGGACAGAAATTCACCC.

This clone was seen only a few times. The CDR3 extends 3 residues past the end of the read, so its final part is completed from the germline J gene. This sequence joins TRBV18 and TRBJ1-1; weak D call: TRBD1 (6 bases). V lost 2 bases and J 0 bases, leaving 10 bases between the germline ends. This CDR3 contains 15 residues. The germline V gene has CDR1 KGHSH and CDR2 LQKENI. CDR3 residues: CASSPVDSLNTEAFF. The CDR3 DNA, read in part, is TGTGCCAGCTCACCAGTGGACAGTTTGAACACTGAA.

On this clone: The read falls 3 residues short of the CDR3 end, and the missing part is taken from the germline J gene. This chain connects TRBV2 to TRBJ1-2; 8 bases agree with TRBD1. Germline V gives CDR1 SNHLY, CDR2 FYNNEI. Unmatched junction bases numbered 9, after V lost 4 bases and J lost 5 bases. CDR3 length equals 15 residues. The CDR3 bases that were read are TGTGCCAGCAGTGGGGGTGTCCAGGGGGCATATGGC. Its protein product is CASSGGVQGAYG. The full CDR3 reads CASSGGVQGAYGYTF.

On this clone: With the read ending 3 residues before the CDR3 end, the germline J gene is used to fill in that end. This chain uses TRBV2 with TRBJ1-2; 7 bases agree with TRBD1. The CDR3 has 14 residues. The germline V gene encodes CDR1 SNHLY and CDR2 FYNNEI. Losses at the gene ends were 6 bases for V and 4 bases for J; bases not matched to a gene: 8. CDR3 DNA (partial): TGTGCCAGCAGGGGGACAGCGGAGAGCTATGGC. This codes for CASRGTAESYG. From start to end, the CDR3 is CASRGTAESYGYTF.

This clone has a handful of counts. The sequence runs out 3 residues before the end of the CDR3; the remainder is reconstructed from the germline J gene. This chain joins TRBV7-2 and TRBJ2-1, with D hard to call. The V end lost 4 bases, the J end lost 5 bases, and 3 bases lay between the germline ends. Germline assignment: CDR1 SGHTA and CDR2 FQGNSA. CDR3 size: 11 residues. The CDR3 here is CASSSHNEQFF. The sequenced part of the CDR3 DNA is TGTGCCAGCAGCTCTCACAATGAG.